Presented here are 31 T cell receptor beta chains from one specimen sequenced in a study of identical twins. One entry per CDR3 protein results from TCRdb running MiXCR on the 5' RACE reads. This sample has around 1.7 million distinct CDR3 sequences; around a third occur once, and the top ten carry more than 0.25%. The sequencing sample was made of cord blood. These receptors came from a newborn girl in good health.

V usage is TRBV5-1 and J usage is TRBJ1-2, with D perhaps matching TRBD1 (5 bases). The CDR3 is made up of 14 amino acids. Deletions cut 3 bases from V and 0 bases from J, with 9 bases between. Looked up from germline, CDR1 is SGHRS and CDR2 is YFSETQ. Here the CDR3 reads CASSSRESNYGYTF. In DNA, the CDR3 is TGCGCCAGCAGCTCCAGGGAGTCTAACTATGGCTACACCTTC. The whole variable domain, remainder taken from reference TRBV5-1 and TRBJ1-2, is KAGVTQTPRYLIKTRGQQVTLSCSPISGHRSVSWYQQTPGQGLQFLFEYFSETQRNKGNFPGRFSGRQFSNSRSEMNVSTLELGDSALYLCASSSRESNYGYTFGSGTRLTVV.

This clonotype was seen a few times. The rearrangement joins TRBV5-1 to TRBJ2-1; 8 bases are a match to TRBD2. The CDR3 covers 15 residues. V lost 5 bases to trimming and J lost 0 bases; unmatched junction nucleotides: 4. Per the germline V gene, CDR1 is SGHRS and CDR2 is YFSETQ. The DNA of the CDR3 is TGCGCCAGCAGGGAGGGGACTAGCTCCTACAATGAGCAGTTCTTC. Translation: CASREGTSSYNEQFF.

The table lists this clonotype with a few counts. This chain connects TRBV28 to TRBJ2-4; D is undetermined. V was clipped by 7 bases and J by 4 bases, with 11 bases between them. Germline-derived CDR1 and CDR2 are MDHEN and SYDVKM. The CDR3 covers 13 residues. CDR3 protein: CASTLRWKNIQYF. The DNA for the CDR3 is TGTGCCAGCACCCTTAGGTGGAAAAACATTCAGTACTTC.

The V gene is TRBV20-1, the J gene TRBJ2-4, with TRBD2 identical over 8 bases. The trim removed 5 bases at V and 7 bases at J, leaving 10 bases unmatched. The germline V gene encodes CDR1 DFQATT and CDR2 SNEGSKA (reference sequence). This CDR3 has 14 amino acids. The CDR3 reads CSAAPSGRTNIQYF. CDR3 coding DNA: TGCAGTGCTGCCCCTAGCGGGCGGACGAACATTCAGTACTTC.

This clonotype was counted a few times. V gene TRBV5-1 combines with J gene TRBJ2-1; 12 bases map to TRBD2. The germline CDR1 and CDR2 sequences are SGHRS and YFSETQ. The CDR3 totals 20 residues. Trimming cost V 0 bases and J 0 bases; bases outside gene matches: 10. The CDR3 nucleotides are TGCGCCAGCAGCTTGGAGATACTAGCGGGGGGCCCTAGCTCCTACAATGAGCAGTTCTTC. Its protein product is CASSLEILAGGPSSYNEQFF. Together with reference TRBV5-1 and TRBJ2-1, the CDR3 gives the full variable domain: KAGVTQTPRYLIKTRGQQVTLSCSPISGHRSVSWYQQTPGQGLQFLFEYFSETQRNKGNFPGRFSGRQFSNSRSEMNVSTLELGDSALYLCASSLEILAGGPSSYNEQFFGPGTRLTVL.

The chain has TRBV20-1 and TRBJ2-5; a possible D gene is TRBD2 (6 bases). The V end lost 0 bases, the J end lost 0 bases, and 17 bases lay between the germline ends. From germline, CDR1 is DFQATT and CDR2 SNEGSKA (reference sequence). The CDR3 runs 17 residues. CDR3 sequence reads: CSARDGTSQRDQETQYF. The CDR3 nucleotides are TGCAGTGCTAGAGATGGGACCTCCCAGCGGGACCAAGAGACCCAGTACTTC.

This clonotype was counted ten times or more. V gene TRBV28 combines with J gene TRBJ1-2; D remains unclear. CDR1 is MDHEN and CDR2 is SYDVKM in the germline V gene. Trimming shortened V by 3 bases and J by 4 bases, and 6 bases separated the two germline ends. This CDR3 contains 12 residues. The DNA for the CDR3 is TGTGCCAGCAGTTTTCAAGTCTATGGCTACACCTTC. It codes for CASSFQVYGYTF.

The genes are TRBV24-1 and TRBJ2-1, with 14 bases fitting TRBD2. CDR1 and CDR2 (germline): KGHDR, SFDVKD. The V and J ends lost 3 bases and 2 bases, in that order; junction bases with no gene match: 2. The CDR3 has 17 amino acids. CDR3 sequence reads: CATSDRGLAGAYNEQFF. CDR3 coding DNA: TGTGCCACCAGTGATCGGGGACTAGCGGGAGCCTACAATGAGCAGTTCTTC.

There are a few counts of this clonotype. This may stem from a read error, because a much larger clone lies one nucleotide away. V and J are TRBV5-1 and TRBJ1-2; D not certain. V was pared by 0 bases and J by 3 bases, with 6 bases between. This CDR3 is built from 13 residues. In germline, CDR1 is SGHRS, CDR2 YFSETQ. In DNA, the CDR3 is TGCGCCAGCAGCTTGGACAATTACTATGGCTACACCTTC. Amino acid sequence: CASSLDNYYGYTF.

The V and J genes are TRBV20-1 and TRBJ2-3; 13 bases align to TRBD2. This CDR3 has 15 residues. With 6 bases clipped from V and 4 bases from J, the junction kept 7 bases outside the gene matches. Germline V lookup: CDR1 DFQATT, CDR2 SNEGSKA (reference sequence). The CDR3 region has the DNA TGCAGTGCGGAACTAGCGGGAGGGCCCGCAGATACGCAGTATTTT. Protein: CSAELAGGPADTQYF.

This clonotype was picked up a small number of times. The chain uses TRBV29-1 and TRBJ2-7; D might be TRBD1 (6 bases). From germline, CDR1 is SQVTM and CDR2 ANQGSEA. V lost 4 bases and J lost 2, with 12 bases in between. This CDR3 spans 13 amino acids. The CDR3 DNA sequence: TGCAGCGTTGCGGCAGGGGTCGCCTACGAGCAGTACTTC. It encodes CSVAAGVAYEQYF.

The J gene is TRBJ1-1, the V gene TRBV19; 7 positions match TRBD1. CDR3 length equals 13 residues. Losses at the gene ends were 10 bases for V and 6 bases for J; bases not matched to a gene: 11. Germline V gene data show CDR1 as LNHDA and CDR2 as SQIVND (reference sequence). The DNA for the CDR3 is TGTGCCACCAGATCGTCAGGGGGGGCTGAAGCTTTCTTT. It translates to CATRSSGGAEAFF.

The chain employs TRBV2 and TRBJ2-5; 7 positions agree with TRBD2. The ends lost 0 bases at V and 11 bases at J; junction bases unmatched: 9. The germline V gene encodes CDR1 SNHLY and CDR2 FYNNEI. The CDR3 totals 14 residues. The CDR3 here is CASSEAWDYNEQYF. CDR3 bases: TGTGCCAGCAGTGAAGCTTGGGACTACAATGAGCAGTACTTC.

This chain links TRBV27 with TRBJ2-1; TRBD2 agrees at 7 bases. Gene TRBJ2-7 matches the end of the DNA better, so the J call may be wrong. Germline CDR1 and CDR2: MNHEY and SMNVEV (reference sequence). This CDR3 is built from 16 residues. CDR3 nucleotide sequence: TGTGCCAGCGGTATAGCGGGCGGCAGCTCCTACAATGAGCAGTACTTC. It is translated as CASGIAGGSSYNEQYF.

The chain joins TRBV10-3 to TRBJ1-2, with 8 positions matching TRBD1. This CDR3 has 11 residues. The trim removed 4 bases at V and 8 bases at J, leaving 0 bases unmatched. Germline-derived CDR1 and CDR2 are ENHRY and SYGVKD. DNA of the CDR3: TGTGCCATCAGTGGGGACAGGGGCTACACCTTC. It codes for CAISGDRGYTF.

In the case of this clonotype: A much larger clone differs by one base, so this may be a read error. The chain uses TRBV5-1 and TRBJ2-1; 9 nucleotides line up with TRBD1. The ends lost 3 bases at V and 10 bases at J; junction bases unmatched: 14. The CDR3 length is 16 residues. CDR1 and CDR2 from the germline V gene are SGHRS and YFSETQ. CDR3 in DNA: TGCGCCAGCAGCTCTACAAGGACAGGGGAAGACTACGAGCAGTTCTTC. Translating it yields CASSSTRTGEDYEQFF.

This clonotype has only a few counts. Here the CDR3 reads CASSEWVGTPNEKLFF. As DNA, the CDR3 is TGTGCCAGCAGTGAGTGGGTTGGGACTCCTAATGAAAAACTGTTTTTT. The V gene is TRBV2, the J gene TRBJ1-4, with D perhaps TRBD1 (5 bases). Germline V gives CDR1 SNHLY, CDR2 FYNNEI. The CDR3 loop spans 16 amino acids. V was pared by 3 bases and J by 3 bases, with 14 bases between. Variable domain in full (rest from reference TRBV2 and TRBJ1-4): EPEVTQTPSHQVTQMGQEVILRCVPISNHLYFYWYRQILGQKVEFLVSFYNNEISEKSEIFDDQFSVERPDGSNFTLKIRSTKLEDSAMYFCASSEWVGTPNEKLFFGSGTQLSVL.

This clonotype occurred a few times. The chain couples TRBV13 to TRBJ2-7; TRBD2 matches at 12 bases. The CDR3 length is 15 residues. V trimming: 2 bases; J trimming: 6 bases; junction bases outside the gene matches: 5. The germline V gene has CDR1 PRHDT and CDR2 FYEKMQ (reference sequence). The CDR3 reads CASSLLAGGQSEQYF. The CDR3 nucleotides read TGTGCCAGCAGCTTACTAGCGGGGGGGCAAAGCGAGCAGTACTTC. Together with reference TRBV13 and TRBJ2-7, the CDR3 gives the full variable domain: AAGVIQSPRHLIKEKRETATLKCYPIPRHDTVYWYQQGPGQDPQFLISFYEKMQSDKGSIPDRFSAQQFSDYHSELNMSSLELGDSALYFCASSLLAGGQSEQYFGPGTRLTVT.

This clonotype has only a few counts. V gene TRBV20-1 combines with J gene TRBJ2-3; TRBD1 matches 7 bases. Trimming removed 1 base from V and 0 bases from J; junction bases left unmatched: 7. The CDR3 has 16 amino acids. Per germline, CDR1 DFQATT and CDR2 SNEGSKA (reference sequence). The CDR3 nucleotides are TGCAGTGCTAGAGGGACAGGAGACGGAAGCACAGATACGCAGTATTTT. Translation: CSARGTGDGSTDTQYF.

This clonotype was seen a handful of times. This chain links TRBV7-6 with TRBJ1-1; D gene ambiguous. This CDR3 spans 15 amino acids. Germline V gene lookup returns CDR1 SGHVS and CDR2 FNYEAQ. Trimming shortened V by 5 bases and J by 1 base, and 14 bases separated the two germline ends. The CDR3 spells CASSPHGGWNTEAFF. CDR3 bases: TGTGCCAGCAGCCCCCACGGTGGTTGGAACACTGAAGCTTTCTTT.

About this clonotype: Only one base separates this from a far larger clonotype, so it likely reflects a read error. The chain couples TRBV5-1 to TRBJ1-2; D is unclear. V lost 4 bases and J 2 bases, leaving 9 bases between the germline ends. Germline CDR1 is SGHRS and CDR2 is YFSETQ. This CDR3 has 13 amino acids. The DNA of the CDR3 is TGCGCCAGCAGCCCGGTCGGGAACTATGGCTACACCTTC. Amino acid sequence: CASSPVGNYGYTF.

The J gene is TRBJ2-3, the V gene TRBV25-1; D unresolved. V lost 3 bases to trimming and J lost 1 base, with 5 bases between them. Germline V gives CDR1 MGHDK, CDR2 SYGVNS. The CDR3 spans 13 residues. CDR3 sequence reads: CASSEDRTDTQYF. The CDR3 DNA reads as TGTGCCAGCAGTGAGGATCGCACAGATACGCAGTATTTT.

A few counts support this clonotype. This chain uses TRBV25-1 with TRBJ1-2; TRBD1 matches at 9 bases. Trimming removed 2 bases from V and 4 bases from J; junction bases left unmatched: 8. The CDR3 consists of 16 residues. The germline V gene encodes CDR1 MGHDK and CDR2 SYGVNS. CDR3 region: CASSETGTGTTYGYTF. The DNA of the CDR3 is TGTGCCAGCAGTGAAACCGGGACAGGGACGACCTATGGCTACACCTTC.

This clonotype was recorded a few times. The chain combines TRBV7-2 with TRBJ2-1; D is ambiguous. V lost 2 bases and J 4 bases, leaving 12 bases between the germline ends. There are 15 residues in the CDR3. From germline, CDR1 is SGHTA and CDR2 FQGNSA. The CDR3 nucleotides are TGTGCCAGCAGCTTAAATCCCACTCGTTACAATGAGCAGTTCTTC. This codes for CASSLNPTRYNEQFF.

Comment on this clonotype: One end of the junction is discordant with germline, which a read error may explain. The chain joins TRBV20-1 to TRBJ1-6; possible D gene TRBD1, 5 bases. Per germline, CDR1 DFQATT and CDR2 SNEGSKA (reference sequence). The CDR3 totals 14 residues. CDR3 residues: CSARPTRGNSPPHF. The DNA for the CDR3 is TGCAGTGCTAGACCGACCCGGGGGAATTCACCCCCCCACTTT.

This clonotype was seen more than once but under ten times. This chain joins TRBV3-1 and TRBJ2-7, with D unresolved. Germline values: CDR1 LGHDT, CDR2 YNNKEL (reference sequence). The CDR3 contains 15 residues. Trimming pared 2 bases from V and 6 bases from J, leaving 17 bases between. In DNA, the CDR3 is TGTGCCAGCAGCCAACGGTTTCAGTCGTCGCGCGAGCAGTACTTC. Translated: CASSQRFQSSREQYF.

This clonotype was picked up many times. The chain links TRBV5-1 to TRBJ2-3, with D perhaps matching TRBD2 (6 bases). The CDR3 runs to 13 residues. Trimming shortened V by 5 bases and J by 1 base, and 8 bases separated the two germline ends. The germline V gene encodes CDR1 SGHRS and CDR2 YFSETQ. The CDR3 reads CASRSSGTDTQYF. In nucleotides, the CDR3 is TGCGCCAGCAGGTCTAGCGGCACAGATACGCAGTATTTT.

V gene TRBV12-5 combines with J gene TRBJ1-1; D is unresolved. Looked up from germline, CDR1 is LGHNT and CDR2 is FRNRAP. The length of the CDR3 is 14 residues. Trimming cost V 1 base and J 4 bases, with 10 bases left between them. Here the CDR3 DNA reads TGTGCTAGTGGTTTGGGGGCGGTTAGCACTGAAGCTTTCTTT. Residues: CASGLGAVSTEAFF.

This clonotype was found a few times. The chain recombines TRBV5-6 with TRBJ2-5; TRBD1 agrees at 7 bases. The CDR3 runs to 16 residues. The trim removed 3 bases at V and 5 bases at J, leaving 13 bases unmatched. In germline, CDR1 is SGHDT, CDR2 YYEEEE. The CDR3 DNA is TGTGCCAGCAGCTACTACGCCGGGACAGTGCCGGAGACCCAGTACTTC. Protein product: CASSYYAGTVPETQYF.

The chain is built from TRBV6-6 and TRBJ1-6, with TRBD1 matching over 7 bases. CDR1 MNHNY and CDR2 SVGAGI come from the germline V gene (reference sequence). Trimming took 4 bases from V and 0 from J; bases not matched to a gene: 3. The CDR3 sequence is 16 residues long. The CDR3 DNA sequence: TGTGCCAGCAGTTCCCCAGGGGGCTCCTATAATTCACCCCTCCACTTT. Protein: CASSSPGGSYNSPLHF.

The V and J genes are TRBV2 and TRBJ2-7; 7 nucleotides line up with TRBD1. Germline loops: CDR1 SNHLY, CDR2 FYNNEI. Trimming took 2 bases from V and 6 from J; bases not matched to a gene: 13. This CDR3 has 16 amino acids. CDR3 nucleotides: TGTGCCAGCAGTGAATACCTGCGGACAGGACCGGTCGAGCAGTACTTC. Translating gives CASSEYLRTGPVEQYF.